A single sample gave rise to the 24 T cell receptor beta chains below, sequenced in a study of T cell changes during pregnancy in multiple sclerosis. Assay: immunoSEQ multiplex PCR; the TCRdb copy retains only in-frame clones and omits some. In the table there are tens of thousands of clones, roughly nine tenths of which are singletons. Sample: peripheral blood, taken in the first trimester of pregnancy. The receptors stem from a female donor with multiple sclerosis, enrolled in a pregnancy study.

This chain connects TRBV7-2 to TRBJ2-7; the D gene is possibly TRBD2 (7 bases). Between the trimmed V and J ends, which lost 2 bases and 3 bases, there was a span of 14 bases. Germline values: CDR1 SGHTA, CDR2 FQGNSA. The CDR3 contains 15 residues. CDR3: CASSLSAGANYEQYF. DNA of the CDR3: TGTGCCAGCAGCTTATCTGCGGGGGCAAACTACGAGCAGTACTTC.

The chain carries TRBV2 and TRBJ1-1; D unresolved. The germline V and J ends were trimmed by 6 bases and 0 bases, with 11 bases remaining between them. The CDR3 is 14 residues long. Germline lookup yields CDR1 SNHLY and CDR2 FYNNEI. The chain's CDR3 is CASRVRGMNTEAFF. CDR3 in DNA: TGTGCCAGCAGGGTGAGAGGGATGAACACTGAAGCTTTCTTT.

The chain is built from TRBV19 and TRBJ2-1, with 7 bases that match TRBD1. The germline V gene encodes CDR1 LNHDA and CDR2 SQIVND (reference sequence). This CDR3 has 13 amino acids. The junction had 8 bases not matched to a gene; V was cut back by 4 bases and J by 11 bases. The CDR3 coding sequence is TGTGCCAGTAGTACAAGGGACAGTCCAAAGCAGTTCTTC. This sequence encodes CASSTRDSPKQFF.

The J gene is TRBJ2-7, the V gene TRBV10-3; 7 bases line up with TRBD2. V was clipped by 3 bases and J by 3 bases; unmatched bases: 2. Germline V lookup: CDR1 ENHRY, CDR2 SYGVKD. There are 13 residues in the CDR3. The CDR3 here is CAISDLAVYEQYF. The CDR3 DNA reads as TGTGCCATCAGTGATCTAGCGGTCTACGAGCAGTACTTC.

V and J are TRBV28 and TRBJ1-4; the D is unclear. Germline loops: CDR1 MDHEN, CDR2 SYDVKM. This CDR3 region has 13 residues. Trimming stripped 2 bases from V and 5 bases from J, with 6 bases between. This CDR3 is CASSLLGNEKLFF. The DNA for the CDR3 is TGTGCCAGCAGTTTACTCGGGAATGAAAAACTGTTTTTT.

The J gene is TRBJ2-4, the V gene TRBV5-4; tentative D call: TRBD1 (6 bases). CDR3 length: 14 amino acids. Germline V lookup: CDR1 SGHNT, CDR2 YYREEE (reference sequence). With 3 bases removed from V and 13 bases from J, the gap between germline ends came to 20 bases. The CDR3 sequence is CASSYEKRTVLQYF. The CDR3 DNA is TGTGCCAGCAGCTACGAGAAAAGGACAGTCCTCCAGTACTTC.

The rearrangement joins TRBV18 to TRBJ1-4, with D perhaps matching TRBD1 (6 bases). The CDR3 loop spans 15 amino acids. CDR1 KGHSH and CDR2 LQKENI come from the germline V gene. V shed 6 bases and J shed 8 bases, with 19 bases lying between them. In DNA, the CDR3 is TGTGCCAGCTCGCCGGGAACAGGGATGGAAGAAAAACTGTTTTTT. Residues: CASSPGTGMEEKLFF.

Only a few counts were recorded for this clone. The J gene is TRBJ1-1, the V gene TRBV6-6; possible D gene TRBD1, 5 bases. The CDR3 consists of 15 residues. Trimming shortened V by 4 bases and J by 2 bases, and 14 bases separated the two germline ends. Per germline, CDR1 MNHNY and CDR2 SVGAGI (reference sequence). CDR3 bases: TGTGCCAGCAGTTGGCCCGACAGAGGCAACACTGAAGCTTTCTTT. Its translation is CASSWPDRGNTEAFF.

This clone showed up just a few times. The chain uses TRBV7-3 and TRBJ2-1; TRBD2 matches 8 bases. Per the germline V gene, CDR1 is SGHTA and CDR2 is FQGTGA. The J segment lost 4 bases and the V segment lost 0 bases, leaving 2 bases of the junction unmatched. The CDR3 covers 15 residues. The CDR3 nucleotides are TGTGCCAGCAGCTTAACTAGCGGGATTTACAATGAGCAGTTCTTC. This encodes CASSLTSGIYNEQFF.

The chain combines TRBV28 with TRBJ2-1; D unresolved. V shed 6 bases and J shed 0 bases, with 15 bases lying between them. Germline V gives CDR1 MDHEN, CDR2 SYDVKM. This CDR3 contains 16 residues. For the CDR3, the DNA is TGTGCCAGCAGCAGCTTGGGCATCCGCTCCTACAATGAGCAGTTCTTC. It translates to CASSSLGIRSYNEQFF.

The genes are TRBV7-2 and TRBJ2-7, with TRBD1 identical over 8 bases. V lost 5 bases, J lost 2 bases, and 8 bases stayed unmatched. The CDR3 loop spans 15 amino acids. Germline V CDR1 and CDR2: SGHTA, FQGNSA. The CDR3 sequence: CASSPSGQAAYEQYF. CDR3 nucleotides: TGTGCCAGCAGCCCATCGGGACAGGCCGCCTACGAGCAGTACTTC.

J is TRBJ1-1 and V is TRBV18, with D possibly TRBD1 on 5 matching bases. Germline assignment: CDR1 KGHSH and CDR2 LQKENI. This CDR3 region has 14 residues. With 2 bases removed from V and 7 bases from J, the gap between germline ends came to 14 bases. The CDR3 DNA is TGTGCCAGCTCACCAACCCCACAGGTTATTGAAGCTTTCTTT. Amino acid sequence: CASSPTPQVIEAFF.

The chain couples TRBV5-1 to TRBJ2-5; TRBD2 matches at 11 bases. V gave up 7 bases and J gave up 5 bases; unmatched junction bases: 10. The CDR3 spans 15 residues. Germline CDR1 is SGHRS and CDR2 is YFSETQ. The CDR3 bases are TGCGCCAGCCACATCATAGCGGGGGGGCCTGAGACCCAGTACTTC. Residues: CASHIIAGGPETQYF.

The J gene is TRBJ2-5, the V gene TRBV29-1; D is unresolved. The germline CDR1 and CDR2 sequences are SQVTM and ANQGSEA. The CDR3 sequence is 11 residues long. Trimming removed 3 bases from V and 7 bases from J, with 9 bases in between. CDR3 region: CSVDLSWTQYF. The CDR3 bases are TGCAGCGTTGACCTATCGTGGACCCAGTACTTC.

A note on this clone: Within the sample, other DNA sequences also encode this same CDR3. This chain connects TRBV9 to TRBJ1-1; tentatively, D is TRBD1 (6 bases). Deletions cut 2 bases from V and 5 bases from J, with 13 bases between. This CDR3 is 14 amino acids long. CDR1 and CDR2 (germline): SGDLS, YYNGEE. In DNA, the CDR3 is TGTGCCAGCAGCGTCGGGGGGCTGGTTACTGAAGCTTTCTTT. Translation gives CASSVGGLVTEAFF.

V and J are TRBV10-3 and TRBJ1-3; 8 positions agree with TRBD1. This CDR3 contains 13 residues. Germline V CDR1 and CDR2: ENHRY, SYGVKD. V shed 10 bases, J shed 6 bases, and the junction held 8 bases outside the gene matches. The CDR3 coding sequence is TGTGCCACATCCATGACAGGGGAAAACACCATATATTTT. It codes for CATSMTGENTIYF.

This chain connects TRBV19 to TRBJ1-5; D gene ambiguous. V lost 3 bases and J 7 bases, leaving 10 bases between the germline ends. Per the germline V gene, CDR1 is LNHDA and CDR2 is SQIVND (reference sequence). This CDR3 has 13 residues. The CDR3 DNA is TGTGCCAGTAGTATTGAGGGTCGGCAGCCCCAGCATTTT. This codes for CASSIEGRQPQHF.

The V call is TRBV19, the J call TRBJ1-2, with D uncertain. Trimming removed 8 bases from V and 0 bases from J, with 10 bases in between. The germline V gene encodes CDR1 LNHDA and CDR2 SQIVND (reference sequence). The CDR3 is made up of 13 amino acids. The DNA for the CDR3 is TGTGCCAGTTCGAGGAGCTCTAACTATGGCTACACCTTC. It translates to CASSRSSNYGYTF.

The chain uses TRBV9 and TRBJ2-1; 12 bases are a match to TRBD2. Trimming at V came to 0 bases and at J to 0 bases, leaving 7 bases not matched to a gene. The CDR3 consists of 19 residues. Germline assignment: CDR1 SGDLS and CDR2 YYNGEE. The CDR3 coding sequence is TGTGCCAGCAGCGTAGGACTAGCGGGGGCCGGGTCCTCCTACAATGAGCAGTTCTTC. It yields the protein CASSVGLAGAGSSYNEQFF.

The chain is built from TRBV6-1 and TRBJ1-3; tentatively, D is TRBD1 (6 bases). The V end lost 2 bases, the J end lost 2 bases, and 10 bases lay between the germline ends. CDR1 and CDR2 from the germline V gene are MNHNS and SASEGT. This CDR3 has 15 residues. Here the CDR3 DNA reads TGTGCCAGCAGTGAAAAACAGGGAGCTGGAAACACCATATATTTT. Translated: CASSEKQGAGNTIYF.

This chain links TRBV7-3 with TRBJ1-2, with D unresolved. CDR1 is SGHTA and CDR2 is FQGTGA in the germline V gene. The V end lost 5 bases, the J end lost 4 bases, and 11 bases lay between the germline ends. The CDR3 has 13 residues. CDR3 coding DNA: TGTGCCAGCAGCCCCTCTGGCGGCTATGGCTACACCTTC. Amino acids: CASSPSGGYGYTF.

This sequence joins TRBV30 and TRBJ2-1; 7 bases map to TRBD2. Germline CDR1 GTSNPN, CDR2 SVGIG (reference sequence). With V trimmed by 0 bases and J by 4 bases, 6 bases remained unmatched. CDR3 length: 15 residues. The CDR3 loop is CAWSVGSGIYNEQFF. The DNA for the CDR3 is TGTGCCTGGAGTGTTGGAAGCGGGATTTACAATGAGCAGTTCTTC.

The rearrangement links TRBV6-5 to TRBJ1-1, with TRBD1 matching 11 bases. V was clipped by 10 bases and J by 1 base; unmatched bases: 8. The germline gives CDR1 MNHEY, CDR2 SVGAGI. The CDR3 consists of 15 residues. This CDR3 is CATRTGGWGNTEAFF. CDR3 nucleotides: TGTGCCACACGGACAGGGGGCTGGGGGAACACTGAAGCTTTCTTT.

The V and J genes are TRBV7-8 and TRBJ1-5, with D unresolved. From germline, CDR1 is SGHVS and CDR2 FQNEAQ. The CDR3 totals 18 residues. Trimming removed 0 bases at V and 0 bases at J, with 15 bases between. CDR3 sequence reads: CASSLAAQTLFSNQPQHF. The CDR3 coding sequence is TGTGCCAGCAGCTTAGCAGCTCAGACTCTTTTTAGCAATCAGCCCCAGCATTTT.